This T cell receptor (beta chain) was retrieved from a study of beta chain features in type 1 diabetes. Overall study context: In all, 85 million to 130 million sorted cells from all samples were analyzed. Overall study results and limits: Significant though moderate, a shortening of TCRB CDR3s appeared in all four CD4+ subsets of Type 1 diabetes patients.

Concerning this clone itself: The antigen remains undetermined.

The CDR3 runs to 15 residues. Germline values: CDR1 GTSNPN, CDR2 SVGIG (reference sequence). V gave up 1 base and J gave up 9 bases; unmatched junction bases: 7. The isolated RNA, all of it, was reverse transcribed, so expressed TCRB transcripts were what got sequenced. An average approximately 3.5 million reads came from naive, central memory and regulatory T cell samples. The table came from immunoSEQ multiplex PCR; TCRdb's copy has only in-frame clones and leaves some out. This table has around 340,000 clones, around a fifth appearing once. This sequence was found in a woman between 18 and 30 years old in good health. The chain couples TRBV30 to TRBJ2-4; 12 positions match TRBD1. The specimen was naive CD4+ T cells from blood. CDR3 in DNA: TGTGCCTGGAGTGGAGGGACAGGGGGCCGAGGCATTCAGTACTTC. It specifies CAWSGGTGGRGIQYF. The full variable domain, with the rest looked up from reference TRBV30 and TRBJ2-4, is SQTIHQWPATLVQPVGSPLSLECTVEGTSNPNLYWYRQAAGRGLQLLFYSVGIGQISSEVPQNLSASRPQDRQFILSSKKLLLSDSGFYLCAWSGGTGGRGIQYFGAGTRLSVL.